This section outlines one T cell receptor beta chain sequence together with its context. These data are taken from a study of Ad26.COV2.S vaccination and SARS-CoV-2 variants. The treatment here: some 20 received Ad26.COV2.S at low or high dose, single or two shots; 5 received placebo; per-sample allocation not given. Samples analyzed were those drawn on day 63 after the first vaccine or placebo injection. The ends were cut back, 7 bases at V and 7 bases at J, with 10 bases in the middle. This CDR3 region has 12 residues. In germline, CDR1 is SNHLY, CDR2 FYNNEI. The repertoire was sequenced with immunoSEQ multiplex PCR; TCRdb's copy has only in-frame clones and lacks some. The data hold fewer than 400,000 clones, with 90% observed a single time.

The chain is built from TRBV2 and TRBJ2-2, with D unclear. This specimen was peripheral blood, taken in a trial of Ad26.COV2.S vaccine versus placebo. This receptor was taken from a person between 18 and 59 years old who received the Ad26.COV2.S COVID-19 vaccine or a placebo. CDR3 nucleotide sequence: TGTGCCAGCACCGTACGCATCGGGGAGCTGTTTTTT. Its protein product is CASTVRIGELFF.